This T cell receptor beta chain was observed in a study of control samples from healthy donors and cancer patients. Germline V gives CDR1 MGHRA, CDR2 YSYEKL. V lost 2 bases and J lost 4; bases outside the gene matches: 9. This CDR3 comprises 17 residues. The repertoire was sequenced with immunoSEQ multiplex PCR; TCRdb's copy has only in-frame clones and lacks some. The data show about 150,000 clones, with approximately 93% seen just once and roughly 5.5% held by the top ten. What was sequenced was blood. This chain connects TRBV4-1 to TRBJ2-3, with 10 positions matching TRBD2. The sequence came from a man aged 18 to 30 in good health. The CDR3 is CASSQHTGTSVADTQYF. The CDR3 region has the DNA TGCGCCAGCAGCCAACACACCGGGACTAGCGTTGCAGATACGCAGTATTTT.